Here is one T cell receptor (beta chain) with its context. Antigen: not known. These data belong to a study of T cells in Graves' hyperthyroidism and ophthalmopathy. Overall study: Pretreatment peripheral blood was obtained at initial diagnosis. Overall study findings and caveats: Stable hyperthyroidism was separated from ophthalmopathy by a model based on 13 V-J features.

The CDR3 is made up of 15 amino acids. CDR1 is SGDLS, CDR2 YYNGEE, per germline. V was trimmed by 3 bases and J by 1 base, leaving 12 bases between them. Researchers amplified the TCR beta CDR3 regions from RNA transcripts. The HTBI set primed first-round TCR CDR3 RT-PCR. A single record per CDR3 protein comes from TCRdb applying MiXCR to the multiplex PCR reads. Among about 400,000 distinct CDR3 sequences, more than 20% were seen once, and the ten largest hold around 67%. The receptor's source is a man aged 45-65 years with Graves' hyperthyroidism. This sequence joins TRBV9 and TRBJ2-3; D could derive from TRBD1 or TRBD2 (5 bases each). Material for sequencing was blood. The CDR3 spells CASSAGTARTDTQYF. CDR3 nucleotide sequence: TGTGCCAGCAGCGCAGGGACCGCCCGCACAGATACGCAGTATTTT.